The 3 T cell receptor beta chains below were found in one sample sequenced in a study of T-cell memory formation after mild COVID-19. MiXCR, run by TCRdb on the 5' RACE reads, gives a single entry per CDR3 protein. The repertoire holds 85,000 to 130,000 distinct CDR3 sequences, with 11% as singletons. Specimen: PBMCs or a T cell subset sorted from them (not recorded which). Receptor source: a man younger than 35 who had mild COVID-19 (a few samples of this study predate the infection). Cell type and time point are not known.

This clonotype was recorded a few times. The chain couples TRBV7-3 to TRBJ2-3, with 9 bases identical to TRBD2. The CDR3 covers 15 residues. Germline-derived CDR1 and CDR2 are SGHTA and FQGTGA. The V and J ends lost 4 bases and 4 bases, in that order; junction bases with no gene match: 6. In DNA form, the CDR3 reads TGTGCCAGCAGCTCTGTAGCGGGGGAAGCAGATACGCAGTATTTT. Translating it yields CASSSVAGEADTQYF.

The chain joins TRBV10-3 to TRBJ2-5; 12 bases are shared with TRBD2. This CDR3 has 15 amino acids. V shed 4 bases, J shed 3 bases, and the junction held 3 bases outside the gene matches. The V gene's germline CDR1 is ENHRY and CDR2 SYGVKD. CDR3 loop: CAISVPSGGEETQYF. For the CDR3, the DNA is TGTGCCATCAGTGTCCCTAGCGGGGGGGAAGAGACCCAGTACTTC.

The V and J genes are TRBV6-2 or TRBV6-3 and TRBJ2-6; D is possibly TRBD2 (5 bases). Germline V gives CDR1 MNHEY, CDR2 SVGEGT. The CDR3 totals 15 residues. Trimming removed 4 bases from V and 4 bases from J, with 11 bases in between. CDR3 sequence reads: CASSSLDWGANVLTF. The CDR3 coding sequence is TGTGCCAGCAGTTCCTTGGACTGGGGGGCCAACGTCCTGACTTTC.